Below, 18 T cell receptor beta chains from the same sample are listed, as sequenced in a study of CD8 T cells in ankylosing spondylitis. TCRdb used MiXCR to reprocess the 5' RACE reads, holding one entry per CDR3 protein. This repertoire shows under 150,000 distinct CDR3 sequences, about 13% found once; its top ten account for 2.5% to 3%. Sample: blood, either unsorted or a sorted T cell fraction (not recorded which). These receptors came from a female donor with ankylosing spondylitis or in good health (not recorded which).

As to this clonotype: With a much larger clone just one base away, this may be a read error. This chain connects TRBV5-1 to TRBJ2-2; D is uncertain. The CDR3 is 14 amino acids. Germline V lookup: CDR1 SGHRS, CDR2 YFSETQ. The CDR3 loop reads CASSSLGHTWELFF. The CDR3 coding sequence is TGCGCCAGCAGCTCCCTAGGGCACACCTGGGAGCTGTTTTTT.

The J gene is TRBJ2-3, the V gene TRBV20-1; 9 nucleotides agree with TRBD2. CDR1 is DFQATT and CDR2 is SNEGSKA in the germline V gene (reference sequence). This CDR3 is built from 17 residues. With V trimmed by 3 bases and J by 8 bases, 18 bases remained unmatched. The chain's CDR3 is CSARGHSGGTVQATQYF. As DNA, the CDR3 is TGCAGTGCTAGGGGACATAGCGGGGGCACCGTCCAGGCTACGCAGTATTTT.

Ten or more counts support this clonotype. This chain uses TRBV12-3 or TRBV12-4 with TRBJ1-2; D gene unclear. This CDR3 is 13 amino acids long. V was pared by 5 bases and J by 8 bases, with 15 bases between. CDR3 coding DNA: TGTGCCAGCAGTCCCGACCCTATAGACGGCTACACCTTC. Translation gives CASSPDPIDGYTF.

This clonotype was seen only a few times. The chain combines TRBV12-3 or TRBV12-4 with TRBJ2-1; the D call may be TRBD1 or TRBD2 (5 bases each). V lost 3 bases to trimming and J lost 6 bases, with 6 bases between them. This CDR3 region has 12 residues. The CDR3 DNA reads as TGTGCCAGCAGTTTTGGGACCAATGAGCAGTTCTTC. This gives the protein CASSFGTNEQFF.

This clonotype was observed many times. In DNA, the CDR3 is TGTGCCACGCGCGCGGACAACTATGGCTACACCTTC. Protein: CATRADNYGYTF. The rearrangement links TRBV10-3 to TRBJ1-2, with D unclear. Germline V CDR1 and CDR2: ENHRY, SYGVKD. Trimming shortened V by 10 bases and J by 2 bases, and 11 bases separated the two germline ends. The CDR3 is 12 residues long.

This clonotype was seen more than once but under ten times. The chain employs TRBV5-1 and TRBJ2-3, with 10 positions matching TRBD2. Trimming at V came to 2 bases and at J to 1 base, leaving 10 bases not matched to a gene. The length of the CDR3 is 18 residues. CDR1 is SGHRS and CDR2 is YFSETQ in the germline V gene. The CDR3 loop reads CASSLRTRLAGGTDTQYF. CDR3 in DNA: TGCGCCAGCAGCTTAAGAACCCGACTAGCGGGCGGCACAGATACGCAGTATTTT.

This clonotype has ten or more counts. The rearrangement uses TRBV11-2 and TRBJ2-1; no definite D call. The CDR3 has 15 amino acids. CDR1 and CDR2 (germline): SGHAT, FQNNGV. V shed 1 base and J shed 0 bases, with 7 bases lying between them. CDR3 nucleotides: TGTGCCAGCAGCTTAGCGCCGAGCTCCTACAATGAGCAGTTCTTC. Its protein is CASSLAPSSYNEQFF.

The chain employs TRBV18 and TRBJ2-2; 8 bases fit TRBD1. Germline lookup yields CDR1 KGHSH and CDR2 LQKENI. This CDR3 is built from 16 residues. J gave up 1 base and V 1 base, and 2 bases lay outside the gene matches. DNA for the CDR3: TGTGCCAGCTCACCACAGGACAGGGTGAACACCGGGGAGCTGTTTTTT. Encoded protein: CASSPQDRVNTGELFF.

This clonotype occurred many times. This sequence joins TRBV24-1 and TRBJ2-3, with D unresolved. The V and J ends lost 1 base and 0 bases respectively, with 10 bases between them. The CDR3 runs 16 residues. Germline values: CDR1 KGHDR, CDR2 SFDVKD. Here the CDR3 reads CATSDFGFGSTDTQYF. As DNA, the CDR3 is TGTGCCACCAGTGATTTTGGCTTTGGGAGCACAGATACGCAGTATTTT.

This clonotype was recorded at least ten times. This chain links TRBV11-2 with TRBJ2-4; D remains unclear. The CDR3 spans 15 residues. Between the trimmed V and J ends, which lost 0 bases and 0 bases, there was a span of 6 bases. Looked up from germline, CDR1 is SGHAT and CDR2 is FQNNGV. Written as DNA, the CDR3 is TGTGCCAGCAGCTTAGAGGCAGAAGCCAAAAACATTCAGTACTTC. Its protein product is CASSLEAEAKNIQYF.

The chain combines TRBV12-3 or TRBV12-4 with TRBJ2-1; D is unresolved. This CDR3 is 12 amino acids long. V was clipped by 2 bases and J by 10 bases, with 9 bases between them. CDR3 in amino acids: CASSLSFGEQFF. The CDR3 DNA follows: TGTGCCAGCAGTTTATCTTTCGGGGAGCAGTTCTTC.

Remarks on this clonotype: One base away lies a much larger clone, so this may be a sequencing read error. The chain combines TRBV5-1 with TRBJ2-1; D might be TRBD2 (5 bases). In germline, CDR1 is SGHRS, CDR2 YFSETQ. The CDR3 contains 13 residues. This CDR3 is CASRLVVINEQLF. The CDR3 bases are TGCGCCAGCAGACTAGTGGTGATCAATGAGCAGCTCTTC.

This chain links TRBV19 with TRBJ1-5, with TRBD1 matching 12 bases. CDR1 LNHDA and CDR2 SQIVND come from the germline V gene (reference sequence). Unmatched junction bases numbered 9, after V lost 10 bases and J lost 5 bases. The CDR3 is made up of 15 amino acids. As DNA, the CDR3 is TGTGCCACTACCGGGACAGGGGGCTCCTATCAGCCCCAGCATTTT. Residues: CATTGTGGSYQPQHF.

Of note for this clonotype: Just one base apart from a much larger clone, this may be a read error. In DNA form, the CDR3 reads TGTGCCAACAGCCGTGAAAGCGACTGGAGCTACGAGCAGTACTTC. Amino acid sequence: CANSRESDWSYEQYF. V and J are TRBV7-9 and TRBJ2-7, with D unresolved. Germline V gene sequence: CDR1 SEHNR, CDR2 FQNEAQ (reference sequence). CDR3 length: 15 amino acids.

This clonotype was detected ten times or more. The DNA of the CDR3 is TGTGCCAGCAGCGGTACAAGGGACAGGGGCCACGAGCAGTACTTC. This translates into CASSGTRDRGHEQYF. The rearrangement uses TRBV12-3 or TRBV12-4 and TRBJ2-7; 10 bases line up with TRBD1. V lost 6 bases and J lost 5; bases outside the gene matches: 10. The CDR3 contains 15 residues.

This chain uses TRBV6-2 or TRBV6-3 with TRBJ2-7, with TRBD2 matching over 9 bases. V gave up 4 bases and J gave up 0 bases; unmatched junction bases: 4. CDR3 length: 15 amino acids. Germline assignment: CDR1 MNHEY and CDR2 SVGEGT. The CDR3 protein is CASSFPGLASYEQYF. The DNA for the CDR3 is TGTGCCAGCAGTTTCCCGGGACTAGCCTCCTACGAGCAGTACTTC.

This chain connects TRBV19 to TRBJ2-5; D possibly corresponds to TRBD1 (7 bases). V was cut by 4 bases and J by 5 bases, with 14 bases left in between. Germline assignment: CDR1 LNHDA and CDR2 SQIVND (reference sequence). The CDR3 runs to 14 residues. CDR3 nucleotide sequence: TGTGCCAGTAGTAGGCAGGGGGGAAATGAGACCCAGTACTTC. Translating gives CASSRQGGNETQYF.

This clonotype was observed a few times. The rearrangement links TRBV2 to TRBJ2-7; possibly TRBD2 for D (5 bases). The CDR3 has 14 residues. The germline V gene encodes CDR1 SNHLY and CDR2 FYNNEI. Trimming took off 3 bases at V and 3 bases at J, with 12 bases between the two ends. The CDR3 sequence is CASSEVGRDYEQYF. The DNA for the CDR3 is TGTGCCAGCAGTGAGGTTGGACGGGACTACGAGCAGTACTTC.